This entry describes one T cell receptor beta chain. Its specificity is not known. The data were produced by immunoSEQ multiplex PCR, yet TCRdb's version contains in-frame clones alone and is incomplete. The sample records over 65,000 clones, about four fifths being singletons. The CDR3 is 14 residues long. Unmatched junction bases numbered 7, after V lost 6 bases and J lost 4 bases. CDR1 ENHRY and CDR2 SYGVKD come from the germline V gene. The data derive from a study of a mutant IDH1 vaccine in newly diagnosed glioma. About the study: Patients got their first vaccination 4-6 weeks after radiotherapy alone, or with temozolomide cycles. The sex distribution of treated patients was about 62% male and about 38% female, with a mean age of around 40 years. Patients got radiotherapy, temozolomide, or both beforehand, and most got both.

Time point noted: week 35, safety follow-up. Doses of 300 ug of mutant IDH1 20-mer peptide were given with topical imiquimod. The gene calls are TRBV10-3 and TRBJ2-3, with 7 nucleotides matching TRBD1. The TCR sequence derives from a man aged 18 to 35 with glioma. The sequences come from PBMCs, collected from a glioma patient whose treatment included an IDH1 peptide vaccine. As DNA, the CDR3 is TGTGCCATCAGGGCCGGGACAGTTGCAGATACGCAGTATTTT. As protein: CAIRAGTVADTQYF.